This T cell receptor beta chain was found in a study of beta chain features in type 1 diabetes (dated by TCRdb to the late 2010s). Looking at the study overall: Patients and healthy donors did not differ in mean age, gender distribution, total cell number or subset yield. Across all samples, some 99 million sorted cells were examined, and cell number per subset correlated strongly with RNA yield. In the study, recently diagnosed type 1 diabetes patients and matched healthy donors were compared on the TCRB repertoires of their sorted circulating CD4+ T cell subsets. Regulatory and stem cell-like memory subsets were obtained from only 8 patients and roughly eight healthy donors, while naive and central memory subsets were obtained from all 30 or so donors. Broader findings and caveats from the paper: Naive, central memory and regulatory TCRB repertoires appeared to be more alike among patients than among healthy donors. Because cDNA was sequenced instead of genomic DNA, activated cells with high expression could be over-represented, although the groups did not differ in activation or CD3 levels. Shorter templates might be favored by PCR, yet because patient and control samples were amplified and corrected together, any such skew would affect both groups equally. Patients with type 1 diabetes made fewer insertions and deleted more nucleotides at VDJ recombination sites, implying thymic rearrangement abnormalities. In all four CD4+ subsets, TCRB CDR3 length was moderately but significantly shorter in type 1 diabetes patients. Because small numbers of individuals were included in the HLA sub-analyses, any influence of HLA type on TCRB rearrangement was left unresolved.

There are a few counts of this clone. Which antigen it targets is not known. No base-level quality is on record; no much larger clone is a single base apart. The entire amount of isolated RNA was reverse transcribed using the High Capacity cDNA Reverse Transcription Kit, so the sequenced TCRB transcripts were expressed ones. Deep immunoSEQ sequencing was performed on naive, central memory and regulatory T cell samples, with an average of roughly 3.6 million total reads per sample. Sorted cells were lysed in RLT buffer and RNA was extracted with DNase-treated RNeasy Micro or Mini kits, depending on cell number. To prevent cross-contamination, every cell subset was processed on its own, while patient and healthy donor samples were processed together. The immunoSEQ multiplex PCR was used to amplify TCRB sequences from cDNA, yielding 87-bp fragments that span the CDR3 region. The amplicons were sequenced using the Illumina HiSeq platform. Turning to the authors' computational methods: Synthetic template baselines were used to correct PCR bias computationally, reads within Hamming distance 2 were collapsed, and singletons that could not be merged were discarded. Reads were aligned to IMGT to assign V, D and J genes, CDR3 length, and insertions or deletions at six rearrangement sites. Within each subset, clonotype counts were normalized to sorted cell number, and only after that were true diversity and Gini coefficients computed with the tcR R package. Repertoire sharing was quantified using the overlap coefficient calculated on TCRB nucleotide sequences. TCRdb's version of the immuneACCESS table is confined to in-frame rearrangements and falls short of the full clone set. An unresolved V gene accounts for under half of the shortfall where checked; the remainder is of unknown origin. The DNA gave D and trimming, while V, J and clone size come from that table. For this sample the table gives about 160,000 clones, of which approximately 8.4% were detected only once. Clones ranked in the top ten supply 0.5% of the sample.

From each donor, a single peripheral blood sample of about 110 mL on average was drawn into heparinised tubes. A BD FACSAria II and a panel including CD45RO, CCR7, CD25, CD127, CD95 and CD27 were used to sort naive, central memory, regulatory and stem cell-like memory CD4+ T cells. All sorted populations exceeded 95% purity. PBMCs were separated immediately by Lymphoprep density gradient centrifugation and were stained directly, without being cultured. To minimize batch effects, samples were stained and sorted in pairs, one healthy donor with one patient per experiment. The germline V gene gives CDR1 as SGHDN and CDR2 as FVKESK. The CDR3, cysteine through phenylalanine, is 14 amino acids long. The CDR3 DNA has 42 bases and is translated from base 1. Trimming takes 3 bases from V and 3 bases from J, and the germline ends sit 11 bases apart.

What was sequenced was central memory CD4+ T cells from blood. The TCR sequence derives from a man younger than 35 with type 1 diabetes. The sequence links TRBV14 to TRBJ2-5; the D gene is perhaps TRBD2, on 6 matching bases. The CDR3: CASSHSGRKETQYF. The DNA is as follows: TGTGCCAGCAGCCATAGCGGCAGGAAAGAGACCCAGTACTTC.